This entry describes one T cell receptor beta chain. It has no known antigen specificity. Base qualities are missing; no much larger clone stands one base away. The time point label here, explained by the study, means: roughly 25 months on ibrutinib. For TCR beta library preparation, roughly 2 micrograms of genomic DNA were extracted from the cryopreserved PBMCs. Longitudinal blood samples from CLL patients receiving ibrutinib monotherapy were subjected to high-throughput TCR beta sequencing. Patients were enrolled in a phase 2 open-label single-center ibrutinib monotherapy trial. Each clonotype received, on average, roughly 9.6x coverage in deep resolution sequencing performed on a MiSeq, where the target depth lay between 1 in 1 million and 1 in 200,000 T cells. The immunoSEQ hsTCRB Kit was used to generate TCR beta libraries. Per the source publication's procedure: Data were analyzed with ImmunoSEQ Data Assistant and ImmunoSEQ Analyzer, with V, D and J genes assigned per IMGT definitions. Clonality, which ranges from 0 to 1, was calculated as one minus the normalized Shannon entropy of productive rearrangement frequencies. Only overrepresented clonotypes making up at least 0.05% of each patient's repertoire were included in the public clonotype analysis. About a dozen age-matched healthy donor repertoires from immuneACCESS served as clonality controls. This immuneACCESS table, as held by TCRdb, lists in-frame sequences with V and J called but not all clones. Of the missing ones, under half trace to an unresolved V gene in checked studies; the others have no known cause. V, J and clone size reflect that table, while D and trimming were determined from the DNA. The sample table holds around 140,000 clones, of which roughly three quarters were seen once. 5% to 5.5% of the sample is held by the ten biggest clonotypes.

Including cysteine and phenylalanine, the CDR3 has 16 amino acids. Only CDR3 DNA is held: 48 bases, read in frame from base 1. Here V drops 3 bases and J drops 0 bases, and the junction holds 4 bases not matched to any gene. Based on the germline V gene, the CDR1 and CDR2 sequences are SGDLS and YYNGEE. The sample belongs to a study of cytotoxic CD8 clonotypes in ibrutinib-treated CLL (dated by TCRdb to the early 2020s). Study-level background: The cohort was composed of 11 relapsed/refractory and about 15 treatment-naive patients; IGHV unmutated status was identified in about 17 patients. Responses were partial in approximately 24 patients and complete in 2; after median approximately 5.5 years follow-up, about 14 stayed in remission and roughly twelve progressed. Samples at response were collected after a median of roughly twelve months of treatment, with a range of 6 to 36 months. An average of 255,043 productive templates and about 100,000 productive rearrangements was obtained per sample. Longitudinal samples were available for about 30% of the 86 trial participants. Cryopreserved peripheral blood mononuclear cells were obtained before treatment, at response, and at either sustained remission or disease progression. Every sample from remission and from progressive disease was obtained while the patients were still on ibrutinib.

General conclusions and limits of the study: Public clonotypes were rare and either contracted or stayed stable during treatment, and the rise in clonality at ibrutinib response reflected the expansion of private clonotypes. Sampling times were not matched between sustained-remission and progressing patients, and lymph node repertoires were not studied. Baseline clonality was found to be higher than that of age-matched healthy donors and was strongly correlated with circulating CD8+ T-cell counts. Clonality rose at ibrutinib response, remained stable during sustained remission, and dropped back toward baseline at progression.

Recombination connected TRBV9 to TRBJ2-3; the junction holds 10 bases that match TRBD2. The sequence was collected from a human donor with chronic lymphocytic leukemia. The input for sequencing was PBMCs, taken after 24 months of ibrutinib treatment. The DNA reads as follows: TGTGCCAGCAGCGATGGGACTAGCGTTAGCACAGATACGCAGTATTTT. This codes for CASSDGTSVSTDTQYF.